This is a list of T cell receptor beta chains from one sample in a study of T cells in Graves' hyperthyroidism and ophthalmopathy. TCRdb re-derived calls from the multiplex PCR reads in MiXCR, one entry per CDR3 protein. The sample records 750,000 to 900,000 distinct CDR3 sequences, roughly 40% being singletons. Source material: blood. Every receptor here comes from a man younger than 35 with Graves' hyperthyroidism. The CDR3 runs from the conserved cysteine through the conserved F or W. D genes are given only for firm matches. Clone size appears in some rows only: once, few, many, or a class for an expanded clone.

abundance	v_gene	j_gene	d_gene	CDR3nt	CDR3aa
few	TRBV6-5	TRBJ1-3	-	TGTGCCAGCACGTCGACTTCTGGAAACACTATATATTTT	CASTSTSGNTIYF
-	TRBV2	TRBJ2-3	TRBD2	TGTGCCAGCAGTGGACTAGCGGCTAGCACAGATACGCAGTATTTT	CASSGLAASTDTQYF
-	TRBV6-4	TRBJ2-7	-	TGTGCCAGCAGTGACTCGATTTTTTGGTACGAGCAGTACTTC	CASSDSIFWYEQYF
-	TRBV14	TRBJ2-7	-	TGTGCCAGCAGCCAAGAACAACAGGACTCCTACGAGCAGTACTTC	CASSQEQQDSYEQYF
-	TRBV5-5	TRBJ1-6	-	TGTGCCAGCAGCTTGACCCCGGACGGGTCCGGACCCCTCCACTTT	CASSLTPDGSGPLHF
-	TRBV5-8	TRBJ1-1	TRBD1	TGTGCCAGCAGCTTGGGACAGGGGGGGTACACTGAAGCTTTCTTT	CASSLGQGGYTEAFF
few	TRBV24-1	TRBJ2-6	-	TGTGCCACCAGTGATGGCCGCCGGGCCAACGTCCTGACTTTC	CATSDGRRANVLTF
-	TRBV2	TRBJ1-6	TRBD1	TGTGCCAGCAGCCAAGGGACAGGCCTCCCCCTCCACTTT	CASSQGTGLPLHF
few	TRBV7-3	TRBJ2-2	-	TGTGCCAGCAGCGACCAGGCCCAGGGCACCGGGGAGCTGTTTTTT	CASSDQAQGTGELFF
many	TRBV29-1	TRBJ2-7	-	TGCAGCGTTGTAGATGGGCGATACGAGCAGTACTTC	CSVVDGRYEQYF
many	TRBV10-3	TRBJ1-5	TRBD1	TGTGCCATCAGTGAGGGACAGGGGCACAATCAGCCCCAGCATTTT	CAISEGQGHNQPQHF
-	TRBV7-2	TRBJ2-2	-	TGTGCCAGCAGCACACAACTTCCACTCCCCACCGGGGAGCTGTTTTTT	CASSTQLPLPTGELFF
many	TRBV29-1	TRBJ2-2	-	TGCAGCGTTGGGACGGTGAACACCGGGGAGCTGTTTTTT	CSVGTVNTGELFF
few	TRBV6-5	TRBJ2-7	TRBD2	TGTGCCAGCTGTCTAGCGGGAGGCTCCTACGAGCAGTACTTC	CASCLAGGSYEQYF
-	TRBV9	TRBJ1-5	TRBD1	TGTGCCAGCAGCGTAGAGGGGGCGTATCAGCCCCAGCATTTT	CASSVEGAYQPQHF
-	TRBV6-5	TRBJ2-5	TRBD1	TGTGCCAGCAGTTCGACAGGGGTGGTAGGAGAGACCCAGTACTTC	CASSSTGVVGETQYF
-	TRBV2	TRBJ2-2	-	TGTGCCAGCAGTAGCACAGCTTCGGGAGCCGGGGAGCTGTTTTTT	CASSSTASGAGELFF
many	TRBV7-3	TRBJ1-1	-	TGTGCCAGCAGCCGAGCCACGAACACTGAAGCTTTCTTT	CASSRATNTEAFF
-	TRBV15	TRBJ2-5	TRBD2	TGTGCCACCAGCAGTTTAGCGGGGGGGAAAGAGACCCAGTACTTC	CATSSLAGGKETQYF
many	TRBV5-1	TRBJ1-4	-	TGCGCCAGCAGCTTGCTCCCCAATGAAAAACTGTTTTTT	CASSLLPNEKLFF
few	TRBV7-6	TRBJ1-1	-	TGTGCCAGCAGCTTAGACAGATGGTGGACTGAAGCTTTCTTT	CASSLDRWWTEAFF
-	TRBV29-1	TRBJ2-3	TRBD2	TGCAGCGTTGGGGGGACTAGCGGGAGTCCCTCCACAGATACGCAGTATTTT	CSVGGTSGSPSTDTQYF
-	TRBV12-3/TRBV12-4	TRBJ1-1	-	TGTGCCAGCAGTTTAGGGCCCCTCACTGAAGCTTTCTTT	CASSLGPLTEAFF